The clone carrying this TCR beta chain appeared many times. The antigen is unknown. CDR3-region Arm-PCR and iRepertoire HTBI primers produced the TCR beta libraries. From the multiplex PCR reads, TCRdb called clonotypes with MiXCR, one entry per CDR3 protein. The sample yields approximately 470,000 distinct CDR3 sequences, 15% to 20% seen once. The sample originates from a study of regulatory T cells in long-lasting Graves disease. Study observations and caveats: Owing to a sample size that was small, accuracy may have been reduced.

Time point described: newly diagnosed GD, antithyroid drugs for less than 3 months. Scientists built the TCR library using RNA that was extracted from PBMCs. The CDR3 extends over 13 amino acids. CDR1 and CDR2 from the germline V gene are SQVTM and ANQGSEA. Trimming cost V 3 bases and J 1 base, with 9 bases left between them. These same records also appear under a second study, on T cells in Graves' hyperthyroidism and ophthalmopathy.

The sequence was obtained from a middle-aged man with Graves disease. The sequences come from peripheral blood mononuclear cells (PBMCs), collected at new diagnosis, from a patient treated with antithyroid drugs. The rearrangement joins TRBV29-1 to TRBJ2-5; D is unclear. The chain's CDR3 is CSVDGVVQETQYF. The CDR3 coding sequence is TGCAGCGTTGACGGCGTAGTCCAAGAGACCCAGTACTTC.